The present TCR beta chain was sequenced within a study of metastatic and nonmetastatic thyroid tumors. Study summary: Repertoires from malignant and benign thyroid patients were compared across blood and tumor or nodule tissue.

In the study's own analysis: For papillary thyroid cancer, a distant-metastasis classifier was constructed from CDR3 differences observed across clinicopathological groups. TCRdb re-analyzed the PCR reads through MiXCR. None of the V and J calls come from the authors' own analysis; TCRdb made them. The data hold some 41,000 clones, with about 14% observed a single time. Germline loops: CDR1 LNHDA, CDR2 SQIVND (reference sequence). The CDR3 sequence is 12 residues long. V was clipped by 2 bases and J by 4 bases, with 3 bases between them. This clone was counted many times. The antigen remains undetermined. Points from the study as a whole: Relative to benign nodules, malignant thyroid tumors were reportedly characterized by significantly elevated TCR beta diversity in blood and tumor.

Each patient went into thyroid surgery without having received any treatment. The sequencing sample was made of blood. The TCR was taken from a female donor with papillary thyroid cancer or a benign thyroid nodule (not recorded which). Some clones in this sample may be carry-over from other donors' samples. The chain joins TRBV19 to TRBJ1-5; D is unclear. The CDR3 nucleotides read TGTGCCAGTAGTATATATAATCAGCCCCAGCATTTT. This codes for CASSIYNQPQHF.